This T cell receptor (beta chain) was observed in a study of blood T cell repertoires in COVID-19. Using immunoSEQ multiplex PCR, the repertoire was profiled, and TCRdb retains in-frame clones only, with some absent. This sample has 75,000 to 100,000 clones; 70% to 90% occur once, and the top ten carry 4.5%. This sequence originates from a man aged 65-85 years with acute or convalescent COVID-19. The sequenced sample consisted of peripheral blood.

CDR3 coding DNA: TGTGCCAGCAGCGCCGTCCTAGCGGGAAACTCCTACGAGCAGTACTTC. Translated: CASSAVLAGNSYEQYF. The V gene is TRBV11-2, the J gene TRBJ2-7; 9 bases are a match to TRBD2. There are 16 residues in the CDR3. Looked up from germline, CDR1 is SGHAT and CDR2 is FQNNGV. The V segment lost 5 bases and the J segment 0 bases; nucleotides outside the gene matches: 8. Full variable domain (rest looked up from reference TRBV11-2 and TRBJ2-7): EAGVAQSPRYKIIEKRQSVAFWCNPISGHATLYWYQQILGQGPKLLIQFQNNGVVDDSQLPKDRFSAERLKGVDSTLKIQPAKLEDSAVYLCASSAVLAGNSYEQYFGPGTRLTVT.